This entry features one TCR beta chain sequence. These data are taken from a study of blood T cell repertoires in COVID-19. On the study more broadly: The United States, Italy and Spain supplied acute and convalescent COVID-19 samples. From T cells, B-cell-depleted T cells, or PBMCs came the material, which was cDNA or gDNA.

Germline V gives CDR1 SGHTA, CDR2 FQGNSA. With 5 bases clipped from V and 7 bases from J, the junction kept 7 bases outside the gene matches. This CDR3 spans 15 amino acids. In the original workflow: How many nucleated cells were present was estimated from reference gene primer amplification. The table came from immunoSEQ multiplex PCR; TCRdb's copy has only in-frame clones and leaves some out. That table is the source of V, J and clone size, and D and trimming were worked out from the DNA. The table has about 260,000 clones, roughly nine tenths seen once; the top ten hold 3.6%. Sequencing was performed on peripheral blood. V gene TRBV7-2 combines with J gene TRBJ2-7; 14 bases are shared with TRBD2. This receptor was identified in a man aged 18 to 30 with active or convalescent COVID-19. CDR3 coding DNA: TGTGCCAGCAGCCCCGGGACTAGCGGGAGTGGGGAGCAGTACTTC. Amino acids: CASSPGTSGSGEQYF.